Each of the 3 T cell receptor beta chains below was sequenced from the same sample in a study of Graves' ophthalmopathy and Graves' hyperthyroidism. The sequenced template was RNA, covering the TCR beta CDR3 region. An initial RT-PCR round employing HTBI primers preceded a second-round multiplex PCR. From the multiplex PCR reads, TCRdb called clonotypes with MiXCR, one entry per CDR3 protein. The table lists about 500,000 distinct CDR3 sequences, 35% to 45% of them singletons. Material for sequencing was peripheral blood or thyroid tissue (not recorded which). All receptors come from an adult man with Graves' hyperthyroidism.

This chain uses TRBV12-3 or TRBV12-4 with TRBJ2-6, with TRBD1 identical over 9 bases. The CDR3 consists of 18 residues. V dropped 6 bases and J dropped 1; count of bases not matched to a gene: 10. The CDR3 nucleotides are TGTGCCAGCAGCTTGGGGACAGGGCAGGGGTCTGGGGCCAACGTCCTGACTTTC. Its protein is CASSLGTGQGSGANVLTF.

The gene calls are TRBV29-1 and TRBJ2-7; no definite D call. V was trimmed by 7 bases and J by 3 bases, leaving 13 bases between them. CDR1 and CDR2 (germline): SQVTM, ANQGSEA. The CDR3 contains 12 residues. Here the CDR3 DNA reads TGCAGCGCAGATGCGGCAATCTACGAGCAGTACTTC. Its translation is CSADAAIYEQYF.

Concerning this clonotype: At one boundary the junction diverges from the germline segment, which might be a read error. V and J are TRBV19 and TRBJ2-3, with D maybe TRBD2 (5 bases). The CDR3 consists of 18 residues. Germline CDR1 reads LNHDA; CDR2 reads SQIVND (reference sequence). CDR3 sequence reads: CASSKVLLANQSTDTRYF. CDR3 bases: TGTGCCAGTAGTAAGGTGTTGCTAGCCAACCAGAGCACAGATACGCGGTATTTT.